These 26 T cell receptor beta chains were all obtained from the same sample, sequenced in a study of breast tumors, draining lymph nodes, adjacent tissues. Samples came from axillary lymph nodes draining the breast cancer. TCRdb reprocessed the multiplex PCR reads via MiXCR and lists one record per CDR3 protein. Here the sample spans some 140,000 distinct CDR3 sequences, around 20% being singletons. The specimen sequenced was axillary lymph node tissue. Every receptor here comes from a female donor with breast cancer. Some clones in this sample may be carry-over from other donors' samples.

The rearrangement joins TRBV20-1 to TRBJ2-7; D possibly uses TRBD1 or TRBD2 (5 bases each). The germline V gene has CDR1 DFQATT and CDR2 SNEGSKA (reference sequence). The V end lost 1 base, the J end lost 4 bases, and 14 bases lay between the germline ends. The CDR3 has 14 amino acids. CDR3 nucleotide sequence: TGCAGTGCTAGAGGACCGGGACGGCTTTACGAGCAGTACTTC. Encoded protein: CSARGPGRLYEQYF.

The gene calls are TRBV6-1 and TRBJ1-4; the D gene is possibly TRBD1 (5 bases). The germline CDR1 and CDR2 sequences are MNHNS and SASEGT. V lost 6 bases, J lost 0 bases, and 11 bases lay in between. The CDR3 runs 15 residues. DNA for the CDR3: TGTGCCAGCAGGCGACAGAGAGCAACTAATGAAAAACTGTTTTTT. Its translation: CASRRQRATNEKLFF.

On this clonotype itself: A read error is possible here, since a much larger clone lies one base away. V gene TRBV18 combines with J gene TRBJ2-1; 12 bases match TRBD1. Germline V gives CDR1 KGHSH, CDR2 LQKENI. The CDR3 is 15 residues long. CDR3 sequence (DNA): TGTGCCAGCTCCCGAGGGACAGGGGGCGAGAATGAGCAGCTCTTC. Encoded protein: CASSRGTGGENEQLF. The entire variable domain, with the rest obtained from reference TRBV18 and TRBJ2-1, is as follows: NAGVMQNPRHLVRRRGQEARLRCSPMKGHSHVYWYRQLPEEGLKFMVYLQKENIIDESGMPKERFSAEFPKEGPSILRIQQVVRGDSAAYFCASSRGTGGENEQLFGPGTRLTVL.

A remark on this clonotype: A much larger clone is a single base away; this may be a read error. The J gene is TRBJ2-2, the V gene TRBV4-2, with TRBD1 matching over 9 bases. Germline lookup yields CDR1 LGHNA and CDR2 YNFKEQ. Germline trimming cut 4 bases from V and 3 bases from J; bases unmatched to any gene: 3. The CDR3 has 15 residues. As DNA, the CDR3 is TGTGCCAGCAGCCCCGGGACAGGGTACACCGGGGAGCTGTTTTTT. As protein: CASSPGTGYTGELFF.

The chain employs TRBV5-6 and TRBJ2-2, with 9 bases fitting TRBD1. CDR3 length: 16 amino acids. V shed 3 bases and J 3 bases; nucleotides not matched to a gene: 6. Germline V gene sequence: CDR1 SGHDT, CDR2 YYEEEE. CDR3 residues: CASSSKTGGYTGELFF. CDR3 nucleotide sequence: TGTGCCAGCAGCTCTAAGACAGGGGGGTACACCGGGGAGCTGTTTTTT.

About this clonotype: This may stem from a read error, because a much larger clone lies one nucleotide away. The chain links TRBV15 to TRBJ1-3; D gene uncertain. From germline, CDR1 is LNHNV and CDR2 YYDKDF (reference sequence). V lost 3 bases and J 1 base, leaving 7 bases between the germline ends. This CDR3 spans 14 amino acids. CDR3 nucleotides: TGTGCCACCAGCAGTGGAACTTCTGGAAACACCATATATTTT. It is translated as CATSSGTSGNTIYF.

As concerns this clonotype: Since a much larger clone is just one base distant, this may be a read error. This chain joins TRBV6-1 and TRBJ2-1; D is possibly TRBD1 or TRBD2 (5 bases each). The CDR3 is made up of 16 amino acids. Per germline, CDR1 MNHNS and CDR2 SASEGT. The CDR3 nucleotides are TGTGCCAGCAGTGACCTAGGACTCCCGGAGGACAATGGGCAGTTCTTC. Protein sequence: CASSDLGLPEDNGQFF.

This clonotype showed up many times. The chain links TRBV5-1 to TRBJ2-1, with 9 bases identical to TRBD2. Germline CDR1 is SGHRS and CDR2 is YFSETQ. The CDR3 spans 15 residues. J was trimmed by 4 bases and V by 0 bases; bases with no gene match: 2. The CDR3 protein is CASSLGTSAYNEQFF. CDR3 DNA sequence: TGCGCCAGCAGCTTGGGGACTAGCGCATACAATGAGCAGTTCTTC.

This clonotype has a count of ten or more. The V call is TRBV4-1, the J call TRBJ1-6, with D unresolved. Germline V gene data show CDR1 as MGHRA and CDR2 as YSYEKL. The CDR3 extends over 15 amino acids. V lost 0 bases to trimming and J lost 10 bases, with 13 bases between them. The CDR3 protein is CASSQESRGESPLHF. Written as DNA, the CDR3 is TGCGCCAGCAGCCAAGAATCCCGGGGAGAGTCACCCCTCCACTTT.

V and J are TRBV6-6 and TRBJ1-3, with D possibly TRBD1 on 5 matching bases. There are 16 residues in the CDR3. Germline loops: CDR1 MNHNY, CDR2 SVGAGI (reference sequence). V was cut by 2 bases and J by 0 bases, with 11 bases left in between. The CDR3 nucleotides are TGTGCCAGCAGTTACGGGACGGCCGCCTCTGGAAACACCATATATTTT. This translates into CASSYGTAASGNTIYF.

This clonotype was counted ten times or more. This chain links TRBV6-1 with TRBJ1-5, with 7 bases lining up with TRBD1. CDR1 and CDR2 from the germline V gene are MNHNS and SASEGT. The CDR3 runs to 15 residues. The junction had 12 bases not matched to a gene; V was cut back by 4 bases and J by 9 bases. CDR3 region: CASSALQGTPGPQHF. CDR3 DNA: TGTGCCAGCAGTGCACTACAGGGGACTCCGGGGCCCCAGCATTTT.

Only a few counts were recorded for this clonotype. The rearrangement links TRBV28 to TRBJ2-7; D possibly corresponds to TRBD2 (5 bases). The CDR3 loop spans 16 amino acids. Between the trimmed V and J ends, which lost 5 bases and 2 bases, there was a span of 19 bases. The germline CDR1 and CDR2 sequences are MDHEN and SYDVKM. The CDR3 DNA follows: TGTGCCAGCAGTGCGTACACCGGGATATCTGCCTACGAGCAGTACTTC. It is translated as CASSAYTGISAYEQYF.

This clonotype was seen ten or more times. V usage is TRBV7-9 and J usage is TRBJ1-2; D not resolved. CDR1 is SEHNR and CDR2 is FQNEAQ in the germline V gene (reference sequence). The CDR3 is 15 residues long. With 3 bases removed from V and 2 bases from J, the gap between germline ends came to 13 bases. CDR3 residues: CASSFTSDPNYGYTF. For the CDR3, the DNA is TGTGCCAGCAGCTTTACGTCTGACCCAAACTATGGCTACACCTTC. Based on the CDR3 plus reference TRBV7-9 and TRBJ1-2, the full variable domain is DTGVSQNPRHKITKRGQNVTFRCDPISEHNRLYWYRQTLGQGPEFLTYFQNEAQLEKSRLLSDRFSAERPKGSFSTLEIQRTEQGDSAMYLCASSFTSDPNYGYTFGSGTRLTVV.

Many counts were recorded for this clonotype. The V gene is TRBV24-1, the J gene TRBJ1-2; possible D gene TRBD1, 6 bases. This CDR3 spans 15 amino acids. Trimming stripped 0 bases from V and 4 bases from J, with 11 bases between. Germline V gene lookup returns CDR1 KGHDR and CDR2 SFDVKD. The chain's CDR3 is CATSDLNRVIYGYTF. The CDR3 DNA reads TGTGCCACCAGTGATTTGAACAGGGTGATCTATGGCTACACCTTC.

The sample holds many counts of this clonotype. The chain is built from TRBV20-1 and TRBJ2-1; TRBD2 agrees at 15 bases. CDR1 is DFQATT, CDR2 SNEGSKA, per germline (reference sequence). This CDR3 contains 19 residues. J gave up 0 bases and V 3 bases, and 9 bases lay outside the gene matches. The CDR3 protein is CSARDLGLAGGSSYNEQFF. The CDR3 coding sequence is TGCAGTGCTAGGGATTTAGGACTAGCGGGAGGGAGCTCCTACAATGAGCAGTTCTTC.

This clonotype is a singleton in its sample. The V gene is TRBV28, the J gene TRBJ1-2, with D perhaps matching TRBD1 (5 bases). Trimming took off 2 bases at V and 12 bases at J, with 19 bases between the two ends. The germline gives CDR1 MDHEN, CDR2 SYDVKM. CDR3 length equals 14 residues. CDR3 region: CASSLAPGGGTHTF. In DNA form, the CDR3 reads TGTGCCAGCAGTTTAGCCCCGGGGGGGGGGACCCACACCTTC.

This clonotype appeared many times. The chain carries TRBV7-2 and TRBJ2-7; TRBD2 matches 8 bases. The CDR3 is 20 amino acids. V shed 5 bases and J 0 bases; nucleotides not matched to a gene: 21. Germline assignment: CDR1 SGHTA and CDR2 FQGNSA. The CDR3 region is CASSVFSWGDSGKSSYEQYF. CDR3 bases: TGTGCCAGCAGCGTTTTCTCCTGGGGTGATAGCGGGAAGAGCTCCTACGAGCAGTACTTC.

In its sample, this clonotype was seen many times. The chain carries TRBV28 and TRBJ1-4, with D unresolved. The CDR3 runs to 14 residues. The ends were cut back, 7 bases at V and 8 bases at J, with 17 bases in the middle. Germline CDR1 is MDHEN and CDR2 is SYDVKM. CDR3 region: CASKVGGGGEKLFF. The CDR3 DNA is TGTGCCAGCAAAGTTGGCGGTGGAGGAGAAAAACTGTTTTTT.

As to this clonotype: Given a much more abundant clone one base away, this may be a read error. The J gene is TRBJ2-3, the V gene TRBV6-1; D perhaps matches TRBD1 (5 bases). Germline assignment: CDR1 MNHNS and CDR2 SASEGT. This CDR3 is built from 15 residues. V lost 2 bases, J lost 1 base, and 10 bases lay in between. DNA of the CDR3: TGTGCCAGCAGTGAACTAACAGGAGGCACAGATACGCAGTATTTT. Encoded protein: CASSELTGGTDTQYF.

A few counts support this clonotype. This rearrangement joins TRBV4-1 to TRBJ2-2; 9 bases fit TRBD2. Germline CDR1 MGHRA, CDR2 YSYEKL. V lost 4 bases, J lost 6 bases, and 9 bases stayed unmatched. The CDR3 loop spans 16 amino acids. CDR3 DNA sequence: TGCGCCAGCAGCCCCCTGGAAGCGGGAGGATCCGGGGAGCTGTTTTTT. As protein: CASSPLEAGGSGELFF.

This clonotype came up once. This clone may be a read error of a much larger clone one base away. The chain recombines TRBV7-3 with TRBJ2-1; D is undetermined. The germline V and J ends were trimmed by 3 bases and 1 base, with 16 bases remaining between them. Germline CDR1 is SGHTA and CDR2 is FQGTGA. The CDR3 is 17 residues long. CDR3 in DNA: TGTGCCAGCAGCTTTTCCGGGTCCAGACGTTCCTACAATGAGCAGTTCTTC. It yields the protein CASSFSGSRRSYNEQFF.

In this sample, this clonotype turned up many times. The chain uses TRBV15 and TRBJ2-1, with 8 bases matching TRBD2. The CDR3 runs to 16 residues. J lost 2 bases, V lost 1 base, and 4 bases had no gene match. Germline CDR1 is LNHNV and CDR2 is YYDKDF (reference sequence). CDR3 in amino acids: CATSRGLAFPYNEQFF. The CDR3 region has the DNA TGTGCCACCAGCAGAGGACTAGCGTTCCCCTACAATGAGCAGTTCTTC.

J is TRBJ1-4 and V is TRBV19; no reliable D call. The CDR3 spans 12 residues. V was clipped by 2 bases and J by 8 bases, with 6 bases between them. Germline loops: CDR1 LNHDA, CDR2 SQIVND (reference sequence). CDR3 DNA sequence: TGTGCCAGTAGTATATGGTCCGAAAAACTGTTTTTT. It translates to CASSIWSEKLFF. Based on the CDR3 plus reference TRBV19 and TRBJ1-4, the full variable domain is DGGITQSPKYLFRKEGQNVTLSCEQNLNHDAMYWYRQDPGQGLRLIYYSQIVNDFQKGDIAEGYSVSREKKESFPLTVTSAQKNPTAFYLCASSIWSEKLFFGSGTQLSVL.

As to this clonotype: A read error may be the cause here, since a much bigger clone is one base away. This chain links TRBV11-2 with TRBJ2-7, with D possibly TRBD1 on 6 matching bases. Germline lookup yields CDR1 SGHAT and CDR2 FQNNGV. The CDR3 totals 17 residues. V was trimmed by 3 bases and J by 2 bases, leaving 20 bases between them. As DNA, the CDR3 is TGTGCCAGCAGCTTTAGGTTTGGGGGACAATTACCCTACGAGCAGTACTTC. This translates into CASSFRFGGQLPYEQYF.

At least ten counts were recorded for this clonotype. The chain has TRBV7-9 and TRBJ1-4; 7 bases are shared with TRBD1. The CDR3 has 15 amino acids. CDR1 SEHNR and CDR2 FQNEAQ come from the germline V gene (reference sequence). The J segment lost 8 bases and the V segment lost 2 bases, leaving 8 bases of the junction unmatched. As DNA, the CDR3 is TGTGCCAGCAGCTTAAAAGGCAGGGGGTTCGAAAAACTGTTTTTT. The encoded protein is CASSLKGRGFEKLFF.

This clonotype occurred a few times. The rearrangement joins TRBV2 to TRBJ2-1; D is uncertain. Looked up from germline, CDR1 is SNHLY and CDR2 is FYNNEI. V gave up 6 bases and J gave up 0 bases, with 12 bases separating them. The CDR3 runs 15 residues. The CDR3 here is CASRATSSSYNEQFF. DNA for the CDR3: TGTGCCAGCAGAGCGACCTCGAGCTCCTACAATGAGCAGTTCTTC.